This T cell receptor beta chain came from a study of shared clonotypes between healthy human individuals. TCRdb keeps only in-frame clones here, not all; method: immunoSEQ multiplex PCR. The sample records about 1,500,000 clones, roughly 96% being singletons. Trimming pared 3 bases from V and 7 bases from J, leaving 12 bases between. Germline assignment: CDR1 KGHSH and CDR2 LQKENI. The CDR3 extends over 14 amino acids. V gene TRBV18 combines with J gene TRBJ1-4; a possible D gene is TRBD1 (5 bases). This TCR was recovered from a man aged 25-40 years in good health. Sequenced: naive CD4+ T cells sorted from blood. The subset denotes: CD45RA+ positively selected. CDR3 nucleotide sequence: TGTGCCAGCTCACCCTCAGAGGGGAGTGAAAAACTGTTTTTT. Translated, it gives CASSPSEGSEKLFF.